Each of the 2 T cell receptor beta chains below was sequenced from the same sample in a study of CD8 T cells in ankylosing spondylitis. TCRdb reanalysed the 5' RACE reads using MiXCR and keeps one entry per CDR3 protein. This sample has about 220,000 distinct CDR3 sequences, with more than 5.5% found just once. Study-level points and caveats: A TCR beta motif of under ten highly homologous variants appeared characteristic of ankylosing spondylitis blood.

No antigen is known for these receptors. The sample was blood, either unsorted or a sorted T cell fraction (not recorded which). The receptors were sampled from a male donor with ankylosing spondylitis.

This clonotype was counted many times. The CDR3 DNA reads TGTGCCAGCAGCTTTGGGACCTACTACAATGAGCAGTTCTTC. It translates to CASSFGTYYNEQFF. V usage is TRBV7-8 and J usage is TRBJ2-1; D could derive from TRBD1 or TRBD2 (5 bases each). The V end lost 3 bases, the J end lost 3 bases, and 9 bases lay between the germline ends. Per germline, CDR1 SGHVS and CDR2 FQNEAQ. The CDR3 spans 14 residues.

This clonotype was detected many times. This sequence joins TRBV19 and TRBJ1-1; a possible D gene is TRBD1 (6 bases). CDR1 is LNHDA, CDR2 SQIVND, per germline (reference sequence). With 7 bases removed from V and 6 bases from J, the gap between germline ends came to 9 bases. The CDR3 is 11 residues long. The CDR3 DNA reads as TGTGCCAGTATAGGGGGGCCTGAAGCTTTCTTT. Translating gives CASIGGPEAFF.